The present T cell receptor (beta chain) was sequenced within a study of T cells in Graves' hyperthyroidism and ophthalmopathy. Study outcomes and limitations: Most clonotypes expanded in the thyroid (above 0.001) were also present in blood.

Clinical symptoms, serum thyroxine, TRAb, thyroid ultrasound and orbital computed tomography established diagnosis. This clonotype came up a few times. Its antigen is still unknown. CDR3 length: 15 residues. V lost 4 bases to trimming and J lost 7 bases; unmatched junction nucleotides: 9. Per germline, CDR1 SQVTM and CDR2 ANQGSEA. RNA transcripts yielded amplified TCR beta CDR3 regions. Initially, a first-round RT-PCR of the TCR CDR3 employed the HTBI primer set. TCRdb processed the multiplex PCR reads anew with MiXCR; each CDR3 protein has one entry. Here the sample spans approximately 600,000 distinct CDR3 sequences, 13% to 15% being singletons.

The chain combines TRBV29-1 with TRBJ2-1, with 11 bases lining up with TRBD2. This receptor was obtained from a woman in her late teens or twenties with Graves' ophthalmopathy. The specimen sequenced was blood. CDR3 amino acids: CSVVLASGRWNEQFF. CDR3 DNA sequence: TGCAGCGTTGTGTTAGCTAGCGGGAGGTGGAATGAGCAGTTCTTC.